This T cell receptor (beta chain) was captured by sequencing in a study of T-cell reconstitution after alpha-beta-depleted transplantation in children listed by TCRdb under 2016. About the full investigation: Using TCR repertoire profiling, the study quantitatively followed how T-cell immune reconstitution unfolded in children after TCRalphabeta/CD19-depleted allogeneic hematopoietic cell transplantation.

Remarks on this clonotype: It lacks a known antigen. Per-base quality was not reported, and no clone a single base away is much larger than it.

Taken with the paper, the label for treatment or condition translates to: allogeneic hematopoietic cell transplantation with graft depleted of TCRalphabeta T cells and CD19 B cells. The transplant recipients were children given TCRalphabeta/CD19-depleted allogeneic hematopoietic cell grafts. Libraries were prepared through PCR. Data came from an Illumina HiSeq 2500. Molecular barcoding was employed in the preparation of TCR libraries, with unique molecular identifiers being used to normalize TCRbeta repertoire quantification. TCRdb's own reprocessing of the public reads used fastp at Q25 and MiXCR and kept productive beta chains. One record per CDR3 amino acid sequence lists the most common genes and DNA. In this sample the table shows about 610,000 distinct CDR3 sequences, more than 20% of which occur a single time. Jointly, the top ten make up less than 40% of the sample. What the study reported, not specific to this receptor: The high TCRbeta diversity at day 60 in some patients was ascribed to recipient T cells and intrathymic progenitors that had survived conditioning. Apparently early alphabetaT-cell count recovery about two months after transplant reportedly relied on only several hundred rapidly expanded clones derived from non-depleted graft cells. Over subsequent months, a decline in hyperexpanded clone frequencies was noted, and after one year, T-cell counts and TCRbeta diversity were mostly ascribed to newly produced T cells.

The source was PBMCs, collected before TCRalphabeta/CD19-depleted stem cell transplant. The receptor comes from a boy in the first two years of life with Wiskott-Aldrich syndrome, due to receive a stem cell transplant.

The CDR3 region reads CSVVLRDGRSYNEQFF. The nucleotide sequence reads as follows: TGCAGCGTCGTCTTACGGGACGGCCGCTCCTACAATGAGCAGTTCTTC. This chain is built from TRBV29-1 and TRBJ2-1; the D element might be TRBD1 or TRBD2, as each aligns at 5 bases. CDR1 and CDR2 are drawn from the germline V gene: SQVTM, ANQGSEA. Reading from cysteine to phenylalanine, the CDR3 counts 16 amino acids. The retained sequence is limited to the CDR3, 48 bases, with the frame set at the first base. The trim is 6 bases for V and 0 bases for J, with a gap of 18 bases between the germline ends.